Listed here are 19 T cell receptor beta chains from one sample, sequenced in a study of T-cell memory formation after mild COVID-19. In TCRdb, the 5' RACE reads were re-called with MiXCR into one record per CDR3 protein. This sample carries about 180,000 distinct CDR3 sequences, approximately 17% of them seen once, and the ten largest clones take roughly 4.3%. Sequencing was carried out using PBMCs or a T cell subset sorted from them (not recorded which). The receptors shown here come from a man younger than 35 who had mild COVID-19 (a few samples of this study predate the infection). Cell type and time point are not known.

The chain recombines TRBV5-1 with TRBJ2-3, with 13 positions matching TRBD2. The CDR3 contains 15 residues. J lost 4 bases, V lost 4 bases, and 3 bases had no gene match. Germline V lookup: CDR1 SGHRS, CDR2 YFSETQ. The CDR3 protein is CASSGGLAGSDTQYF. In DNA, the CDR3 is TGCGCCAGCAGCGGGGGACTAGCGGGATCAGATACGCAGTATTTT.

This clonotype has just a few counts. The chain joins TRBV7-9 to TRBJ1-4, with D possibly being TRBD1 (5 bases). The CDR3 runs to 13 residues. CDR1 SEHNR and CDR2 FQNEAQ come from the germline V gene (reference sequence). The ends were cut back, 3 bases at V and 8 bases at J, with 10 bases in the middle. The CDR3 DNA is TGTGCCAGCAGCTTCCAGGGTGACGAAAAACTGTTTTTT. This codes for CASSFQGDEKLFF.

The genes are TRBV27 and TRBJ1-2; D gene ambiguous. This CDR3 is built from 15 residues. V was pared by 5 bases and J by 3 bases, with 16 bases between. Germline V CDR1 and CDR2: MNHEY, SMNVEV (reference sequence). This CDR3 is CASSAKGSGDYGYTF. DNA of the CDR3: TGTGCCAGCAGTGCCAAAGGGAGTGGAGACTATGGCTACACCTTC.

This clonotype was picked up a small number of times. The DNA for the CDR3 is TGCAGTGCTAGAGAAATGGAGCCGGCAGATACGCAGTATTTT. It yields the protein CSAREMEPADTQYF. This chain links TRBV20-1 with TRBJ2-3; D is unclear. The length of the CDR3 is 14 residues. CDR1 and CDR2 from the germline V gene are DFQATT and SNEGSKA (reference sequence). Trimming stripped 0 bases from V and 4 bases from J, with 11 bases between.

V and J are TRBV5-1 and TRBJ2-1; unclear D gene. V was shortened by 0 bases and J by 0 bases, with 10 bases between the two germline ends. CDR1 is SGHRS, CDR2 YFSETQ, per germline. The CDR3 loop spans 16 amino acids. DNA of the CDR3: TGCGCCAGCAGCTTGGGGTTAGGGATCTCCTACAATGAGCAGTTCTTC. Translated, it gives CASSLGLGISYNEQFF.

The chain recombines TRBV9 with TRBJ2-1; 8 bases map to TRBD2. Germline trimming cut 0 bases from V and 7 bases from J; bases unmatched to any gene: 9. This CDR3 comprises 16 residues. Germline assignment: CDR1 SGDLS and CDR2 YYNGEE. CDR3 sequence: CASSVAQTGGRNEQFF. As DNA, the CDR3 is TGTGCCAGCAGCGTAGCTCAGACGGGGGGGAGGAATGAGCAGTTCTTC.

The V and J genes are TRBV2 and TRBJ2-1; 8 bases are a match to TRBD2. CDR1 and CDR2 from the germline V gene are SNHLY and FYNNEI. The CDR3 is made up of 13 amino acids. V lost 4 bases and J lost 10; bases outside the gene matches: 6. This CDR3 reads CASSGGGGREQFF. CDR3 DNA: TGTGCCAGCAGTGGGGGCGGGGGGCGAGAGCAGTTCTTC.

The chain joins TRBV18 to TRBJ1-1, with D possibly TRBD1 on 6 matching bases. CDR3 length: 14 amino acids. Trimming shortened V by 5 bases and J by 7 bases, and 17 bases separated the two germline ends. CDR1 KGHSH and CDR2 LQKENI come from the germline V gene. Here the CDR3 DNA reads TGTGCCAGCTCATTTATCGGACAGCCGAGTGAAGCTTTCTTT. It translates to CASSFIGQPSEAFF. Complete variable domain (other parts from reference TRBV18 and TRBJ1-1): NAGVMQNPRHLVRRRGQEARLRCSPMKGHSHVYWYRQLPEEGLKFMVYLQKENIIDESGMPKERFSAEFPKEGPSILRIQQVVRGDSAAYFCASSFIGQPSEAFFGQGTRLTVV.

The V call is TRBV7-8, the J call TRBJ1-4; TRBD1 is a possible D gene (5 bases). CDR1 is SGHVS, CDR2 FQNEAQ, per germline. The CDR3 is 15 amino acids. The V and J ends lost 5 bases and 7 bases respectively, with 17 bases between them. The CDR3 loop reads CASSPRGALSEKLFF. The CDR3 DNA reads TGTGCCAGCAGCCCTAGAGGGGCGTTAAGTGAAAAACTGTTTTTT.

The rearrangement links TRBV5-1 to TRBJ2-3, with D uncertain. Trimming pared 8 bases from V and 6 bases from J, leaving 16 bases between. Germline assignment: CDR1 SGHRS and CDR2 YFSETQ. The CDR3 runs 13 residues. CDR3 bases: TGCGCCAGTAGTCCTTACGAAAGTGATACGCAGTATTTT. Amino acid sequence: CASSPYESDTQYF.

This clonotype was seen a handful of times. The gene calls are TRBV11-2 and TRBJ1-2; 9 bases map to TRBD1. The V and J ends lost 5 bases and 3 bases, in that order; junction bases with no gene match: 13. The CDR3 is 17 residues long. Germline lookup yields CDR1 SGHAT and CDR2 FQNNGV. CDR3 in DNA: TGTGCCAGCAGCCCCACGCGGGGACAGGGAGCCTACTATGGCTACACCTTC. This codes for CASSPTRGQGAYYGYTF. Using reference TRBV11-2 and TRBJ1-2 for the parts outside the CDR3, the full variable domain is EAGVAQSPRYKIIEKRQSVAFWCNPISGHATLYWYQQILGQGPKLLIQFQNNGVVDDSQLPKDRFSAERLKGVDSTLKIQPAKLEDSAVYLCASSPTRGQGAYYGYTFGSGTRLTVV.

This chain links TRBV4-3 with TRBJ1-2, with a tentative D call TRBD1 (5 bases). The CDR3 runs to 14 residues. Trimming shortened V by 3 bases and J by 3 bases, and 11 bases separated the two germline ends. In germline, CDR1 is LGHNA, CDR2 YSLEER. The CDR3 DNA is TGCGCCAGCAGCCATGGACAATCGGACTATGGCTACACCTTC. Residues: CASSHGQSDYGYTF.

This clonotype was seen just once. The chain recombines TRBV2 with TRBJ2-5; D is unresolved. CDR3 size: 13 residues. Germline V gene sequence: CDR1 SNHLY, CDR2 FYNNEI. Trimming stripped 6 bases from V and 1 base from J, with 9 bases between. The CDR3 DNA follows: TGTGCCAGCAGGGCGGATGGCCAAGAGACCCAGTACTTC. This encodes CASRADGQETQYF.

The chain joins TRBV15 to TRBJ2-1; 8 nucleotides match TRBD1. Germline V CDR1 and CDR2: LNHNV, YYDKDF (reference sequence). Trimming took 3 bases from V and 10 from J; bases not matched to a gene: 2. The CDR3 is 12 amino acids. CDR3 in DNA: TGTGCCACCAGCAGGGACAGGGTCGAGCAGTTCTTC. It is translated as CATSRDRVEQFF.

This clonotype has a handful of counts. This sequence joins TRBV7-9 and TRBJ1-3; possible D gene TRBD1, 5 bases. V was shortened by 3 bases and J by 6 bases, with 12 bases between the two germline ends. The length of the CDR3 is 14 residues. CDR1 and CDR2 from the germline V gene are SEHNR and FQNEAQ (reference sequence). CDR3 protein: CASSFGGYENTIYF. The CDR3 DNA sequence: TGTGCCAGCAGCTTCGGGGGTTATGAAAACACCATATATTTT. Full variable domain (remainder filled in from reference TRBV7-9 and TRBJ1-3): DTGVSQNPRHKITKRGQNVTFRCDPISEHNRLYWYRQTLGQGPEFLTYFQNEAQLEKSRLLSDRFSAERPKGSFSTLEIQRTEQGDSAMYLCASSFGGYENTIYFGEGSWLTVV.

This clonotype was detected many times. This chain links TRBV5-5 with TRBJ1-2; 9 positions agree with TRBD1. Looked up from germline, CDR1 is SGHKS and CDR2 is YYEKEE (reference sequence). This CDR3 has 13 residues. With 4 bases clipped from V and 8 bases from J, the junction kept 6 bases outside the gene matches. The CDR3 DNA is TGTGCCAGCAGCACAACAGGGGGCGGAGGCTACACCTTC. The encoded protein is CASSTTGGGGYTF.

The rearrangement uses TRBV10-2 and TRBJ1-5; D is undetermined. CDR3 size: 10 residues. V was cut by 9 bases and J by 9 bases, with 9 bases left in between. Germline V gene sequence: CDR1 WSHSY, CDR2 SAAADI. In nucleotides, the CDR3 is TGCGCCAGAGGGTGGGGGCCCCAGCATTTT. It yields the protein CARGWGPQHF.

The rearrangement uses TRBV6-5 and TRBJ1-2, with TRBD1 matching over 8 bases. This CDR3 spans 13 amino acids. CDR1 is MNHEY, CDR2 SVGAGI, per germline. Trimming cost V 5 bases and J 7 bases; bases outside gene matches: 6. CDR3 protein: CASSRTGRGGYTF. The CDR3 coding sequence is TGTGCCAGCAGTCGGACAGGGCGGGGTGGCTACACCTTC.

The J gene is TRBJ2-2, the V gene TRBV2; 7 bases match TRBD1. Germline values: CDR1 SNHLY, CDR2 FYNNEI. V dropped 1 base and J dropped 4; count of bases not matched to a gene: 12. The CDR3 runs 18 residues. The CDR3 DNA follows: TGTGCCAGCAGTGAAGATGGTTCAGCAACAGGGGTCACCGGGGAGCTGTTTTTT. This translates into CASSEDGSATGVTGELFF.